These 5 T cell receptor beta chains share one sample of origin, sequenced in a study of blood T cell repertoires in COVID-19. Profiling relied on immunoSEQ multiplex PCR, and the TCRdb table lists in-frame clones only, not all of them. This sample has about 58,000 clones; 75% to 90% occur once, and the top ten carry roughly 13%. Sequences were obtained from peripheral blood. The receptors derive from a woman aged 60-75 years with active COVID-19.

The J gene is TRBJ2-3, the V gene TRBV3-1 (or the pseudogene TRBV3-2), with D possibly being TRBD1 (5 bases). The CDR3 totals 19 residues. Trimming shortened V by 0 bases and J by 0 bases, and 19 bases separated the two germline ends. CDR1 and CDR2 from the germline V gene are LGHDT and YNNKEL (reference sequence). CDR3 nucleotides: TGTGCCAGCAGCCAAGATGGGGCGGTAGGGGCGCGGAGCACAGATACGCAGTATTTT. Its protein product is CASSQDGAVGARSTDTQYF.

The gene calls are TRBV6-5 and TRBJ1-2; 7 bases line up with TRBD1. With V trimmed by 6 bases and J by 2 bases, 9 bases remained unmatched. The CDR3 covers 15 residues. The germline CDR1 and CDR2 sequences are MNHEY and SVGAGI. The CDR3 here is CASSLQGTLNYGYTF. The CDR3 DNA reads TGTGCCAGCAGCCTACAGGGGACCCTCAACTATGGCTACACCTTC.

The chain links TRBV3-1 (or the pseudogene TRBV3-2) to TRBJ1-5; D unclear. Deletions cut 4 bases from V and 4 bases from J, with 11 bases between. The CDR3 runs 14 residues. CDR1 and CDR2 from the germline V gene are LGHDT and YNNKEL (reference sequence). Written as DNA, the CDR3 is TGTGCCAGCAGCCTATCCCAGGATAATCAGCCCCAGCATTTT. It specifies CASSLSQDNQPQHF.

This clone was detected once. The chain has TRBV27 and TRBJ2-5; no definite D call. The germline V gene encodes CDR1 MNHEY and CDR2 SMNVEV (reference sequence). V gave up 4 bases and J gave up 5 bases, with 14 bases separating them. The CDR3 extends over 14 amino acids. The CDR3 reads CASSSYRSRETQYF. The DNA of the CDR3 is TGTGCCAGCAGTTCCTACCGGTCCCGGGAGACCCAGTACTTC.

This chain links TRBV6-2 or TRBV6-3 with TRBJ2-5; tentative D call: TRBD2 (5 bases). Germline CDR1 is MNHEY and CDR2 is SVGEGT. This CDR3 comprises 16 residues. V shed 2 bases and J shed 5 bases, with 18 bases lying between them. The CDR3 here is CASSYRGGTGGETQYF. The CDR3 DNA sequence: TGTGCCAGCAGTTACCGCGGAGGTACGGGCGGGGAGACCCAGTACTTC.